This T cell receptor (beta chain) was recorded in a study of response to subunit inactivated influenza vaccine. Overall study findings and caveats: Few additional T cells are recruited per seasonal influenza vaccination, authors suggested.

V was clipped by 2 bases and J by 8 bases, with 13 bases between them. The germline V gene has CDR1 ENHRY and CDR2 SYGVKD. This CDR3 has 14 residues. This clonotype occurred a few times. Antigen: not known. MiXCR, run by TCRdb on the RT-PCR reads, gives a single entry per CDR3 protein. The sample records 500,000 to 750,000 distinct CDR3 sequences, around 13% being singletons. This material consisted of PBMCs from blood, taken 11 to 12 days after vaccination. This chain joins TRBV10-3 and TRBJ2-1, with D possibly TRBD2 on 5 matching bases. The origin of this receptor is a man in his forties or fifties who received an inactivated influenza vaccine. The CDR3 is CAISEPSTRYEQFF. CDR3 DNA sequence: TGTGCCATCAGTGAGCCTTCAACTAGGTATGAGCAGTTCTTC.